This note documents a single T cell receptor beta chain sequence. Its antigen is unidentified. Regarding treatment: approximately 9-day PBMC culture with coronavirus spike peptide pools or control peptides (ViraFEST assay). Expansion of antigen-specific T cells with peptide pools by ViraFEST preceded sequencing of TCRs. Cultures used 1.5 million to 2.5 million PBMCs per well, around 11 IU/ml IL-2 and approximately 9 ug/ml peptides. Following a culture period (approximately 10 days), negative selection was used to isolate CD4+ T cells. Germline V gives CDR1 SQVTM, CDR2 ANQGSEA. Trimming removed 6 bases at V and 4 bases at J, with 16 bases between. The CDR3 loop spans 14 amino acids. This sample is part of a study of vaccination and CD4 T cells after COVID-19. An Oncomine TCR Beta short-read assay was used to sequence the DNA from cultured CD4+ T cells. TCRdb re-called the PCR reads through MiXCR, storing one row per CDR3 protein. The sample lists fewer than 20,000 distinct CDR3 sequences, around 56% occurring once.

This sample comprised CD4+ T cells from blood, cultured in vitro, obtained before SARS-CoV-2 vaccination. This TCR was recovered from a human donor who had recovered from COVID-19. The J gene is TRBJ2-1, the V gene TRBV29-1, with a possible D match to TRBD1 (5 bases). The CDR3 DNA follows: TGCAGCGTGACAGTCCGTTTGGGTTACAATGAGCAGTTCTTC. Its protein is CSVTVRLGYNEQFF.